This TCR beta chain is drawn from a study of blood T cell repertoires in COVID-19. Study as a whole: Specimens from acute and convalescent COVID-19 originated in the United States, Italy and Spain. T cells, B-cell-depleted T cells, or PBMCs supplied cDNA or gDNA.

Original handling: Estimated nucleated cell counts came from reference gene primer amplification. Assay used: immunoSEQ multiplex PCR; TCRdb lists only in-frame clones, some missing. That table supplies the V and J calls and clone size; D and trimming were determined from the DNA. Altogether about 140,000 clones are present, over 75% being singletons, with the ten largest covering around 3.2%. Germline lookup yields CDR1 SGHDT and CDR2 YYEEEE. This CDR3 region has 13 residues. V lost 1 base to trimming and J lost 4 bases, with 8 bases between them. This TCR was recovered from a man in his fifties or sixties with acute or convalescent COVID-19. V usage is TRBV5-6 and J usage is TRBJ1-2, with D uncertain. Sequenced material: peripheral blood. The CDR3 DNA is TGTGCCAGCAGCTTGAGTCAGGCCTATGGCTACACCTTC. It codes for CASSLSQAYGYTF.